The 21 T cell receptor beta chains below were found in one sample sequenced in a study of blood T cells in healthy people across ages (dated by TCRdb to 2013 to 2016). The library was produced with 5' RACE. For sequencing, an Illumina HiSeq 2500 was employed. A second PCR of about 7 to 12 cycles was run with a J-beta primer mix and a sample-barcoded 5' primer. TCRdb took the public reads, trimmed them with fastp at Q25, ran MiXCR for clone calling and kept in-frame beta chains. All rows with the same CDR3 protein become a single entry with the most common DNA and genes. The table for this sample lists some 900,000 distinct CDR3 sequences; 45% to 50% of them were counted only once. The top ten hold roughly 13% of the sample. Sequenced: blood. These receptors came from a man aged 25-45 years in good health.

The rearrangement joins TRBV12-3 or TRBV12-4 to TRBJ2-3; a weak D match, TRBD2 (5 bases). The CDR3 contains 14 residues. Trimming shortened V by 1 base and J by 8 bases, and 13 bases separated the two germline ends. The CDR3 protein is CASSLGTIGGTQYF. For the CDR3, the DNA is TGTGCCAGCAGTTTAGGAACTATCGGAGGTACGCAGTATTTT.

This clonotype was seen a few times. The chain recombines TRBV29-1 with TRBJ2-3; 10 nucleotides line up with TRBD1. Germline V gene lookup returns CDR1 SQVTM and CDR2 ANQGSEA. V trimming: 7 bases; J trimming: 5 bases; junction bases outside the gene matches: 15. This CDR3 spans 16 amino acids. In DNA, the CDR3 is TGCAGCGCTGAGGGAGATGAGGGACAGGGGAGAGATACGCAGTATTTT. Protein: CSAEGDEGQGRDTQYF.

Only a few counts were recorded for this clonotype. The V gene is TRBV20-1, the J gene TRBJ2-1, with D possibly being TRBD1 (6 bases). The V end lost 5 bases, the J end lost 3 bases, and 17 bases lay between the germline ends. Germline-derived CDR1 and CDR2 are DFQATT and SNEGSKA (reference sequence). The CDR3 is 15 residues long. CDR3 loop: CSAGIPDRYYNEQFF. The CDR3 bases are TGCAGTGCTGGAATCCCTGACAGGTACTACAATGAGCAGTTCTTC.

This clonotype has just a few counts. Relative to the germline gene, one junction end is altered; a read error may explain this. The J gene is TRBJ2-3, the V gene TRBV20-1; the D gene could be TRBD1 or TRBD2 (5 bases each). From germline, CDR1 is DFQATT and CDR2 SNEGSKA (reference sequence). This CDR3 is built from 13 residues. The CDR3: CSARAGSTDTQYF. In DNA, the CDR3 is TGCAGTGCTAGGGCAGGGAGCACGGATACGCAGTATTTT.

This chain joins TRBV28 and TRBJ2-7; 7 nucleotides match TRBD1. CDR1 and CDR2 (germline): MDHEN, SYDVKM. After removal of 4 bases from V and 1 base from J, the junction contained 10 bases not matched to a gene. There are 16 residues in the CDR3. CDR3 amino acids: CASSSPARQGSYEQYF. Written as DNA, the CDR3 is TGTGCCAGCAGTTCTCCTGCCCGACAGGGATCCTACGAGCAGTACTTC.

This clonotype was counted a few times. The CDR3 region is CASRGTSLANEQFF. The CDR3 bases are TGTGCCAGCCGCGGGACTAGCCTCGCCAATGAGCAGTTCTTC. The rearrangement links TRBV27 to TRBJ2-1, with 9 bases matching TRBD2. CDR3 length equals 14 residues. V shed 8 bases and J 6 bases; nucleotides not matched to a gene: 8. Germline V gene data show CDR1 as MNHEY and CDR2 as SMNVEV (reference sequence).

This clonotype came up many times. Germline is not matched at one junction end, which may reflect a read error. The CDR3 protein is CASRGQGNTEAFF. DNA of the CDR3: TGTGCCAGCAGGGGACAGGGGAACACTGAAGCTTTCTTT. V is TRBV4-1 and J is TRBJ1-1, with 9 bases matching TRBD1. CDR3 length: 13 amino acids. CDR1 is MGHRA and CDR2 is YSYEKL in the germline V gene.

This sequence joins TRBV28 and TRBJ2-1; D perhaps matches TRBD2 (6 bases). The CDR3 is made up of 18 amino acids. Trimming removed 8 bases from V and 0 bases from J, with 23 bases in between. CDR1 and CDR2 from the germline V gene are MDHEN and SYDVKM. The CDR3: CASSIQSTGGSSYNEQFF. Written as DNA, the CDR3 is TGTGCCAGCTCTATCCAGTCTACCGGGGGAAGCTCCTACAATGAGCAGTTCTTC.

In its sample, this clonotype was seen once. The V call is TRBV5-1, the J call TRBJ1-4; a weak D match, TRBD1 (5 bases). V was cut by 3 bases and J by 4 bases, with 16 bases left in between. Germline CDR1 is SGHRS and CDR2 is YFSETQ. The CDR3 sequence is 16 residues long. The CDR3 region has the DNA TGCGCCAGCAGCTCCACATCGACAGATCGTAATGAAAAACTGTTTTTT. The encoded protein is CASSSTSTDRNEKLFF.

The rearrangement joins TRBV7-8 to TRBJ2-1, with TRBD2 matching 10 bases. Germline assignment: CDR1 SGHVS and CDR2 FQNEAQ. This CDR3 region has 19 residues. The trim removed 6 bases at V and 7 bases at J, leaving 21 bases unmatched. The CDR3 here is CASSRTATSGLGLANEQFF. The CDR3 DNA is TGTGCCAGCAGTCGGACCGCGACTAGCGGGCTCGGGCTGGCAAATGAGCAGTTCTTC.

This clonotype was seen a handful of times. The chain recombines TRBV10-3 with TRBJ1-2; perhaps TRBD1 as D (5 bases). The V and J ends lost 4 bases and 4 bases respectively, with 13 bases between them. Germline CDR1 ENHRY, CDR2 SYGVKD. This CDR3 has 14 residues. CDR3 nucleotides: TGTGCCATCAGTGCGGAAGGTGGGGGCTATGGCTACACCTTC. Residues: CAISAEGGGYGYTF.

The rearrangement links TRBV10-3 to TRBJ2-7; D ambiguous. This CDR3 contains 14 residues. Trimming stripped 6 bases from V and 5 bases from J, with 17 bases between. The germline V gene has CDR1 ENHRY and CDR2 SYGVKD. DNA for the CDR3: TGTGCCATCAGACGCCTGGGCATAGTCGACGAGCAGTACTTC. Translation gives CAIRRLGIVDEQYF.

The V gene is TRBV3-1, the J gene TRBJ2-1; D might be TRBD1 (5 bases). The length of the CDR3 is 17 residues. Germline lookup yields CDR1 LGHDT and CDR2 YNNKEL (reference sequence). V lost 2 bases, J lost 0 bases, and 14 bases lay in between. CDR3 loop: CASSQRKGLLSYNEQFF. The CDR3, as DNA: TGTGCCAGCAGCCAAAGAAAGGGGCTACTCTCCTACAATGAGCAGTTCTTC.

V is TRBV7-2 and J is TRBJ2-5; TRBD2 agrees at 9 bases. CDR3 size: 14 residues. The trim removed 3 bases at V and 5 bases at J, leaving 4 bases unmatched. CDR1 is SGHTA and CDR2 is FQGNSA in the germline V gene. The DNA for the CDR3 is TGTGCCAGCAGCTTCGGGACTAGCAGGGAGACCCAGTACTTC. Translation gives CASSFGTSRETQYF. The complete variable domain, with remaining parts taken from reference TRBV7-2 and TRBJ2-5, reads GAGVSQSPSNKVTEKGKDVELRCDPISGHTALYWYRQSLGQGLEFLIYFQGNSAPDKSGLPSDRFSAERTGGSVSTLTIQRTQQEDSAVYLCASSFGTSRETQYFGPGTRLLVL.

This rearrangement joins TRBV20-1 to TRBJ1-1, with TRBD1 identical over 8 bases. The CDR3 has 13 amino acids. CDR1 and CDR2 from the germline V gene are DFQATT and SNEGSKA (reference sequence). The CDR3 reads CRLQAGGQAEAFF. The CDR3 DNA reads TGCAGACTTCAAGCAGGGGGCCAAGCTGAAGCTTTCTTT.

The chain combines TRBV5-1 with TRBJ1-1, with D possibly being TRBD1 (6 bases). The CDR3 spans 15 residues. V lost 0 bases, J lost 2 bases, and 11 bases lay in between. Germline CDR1 reads SGHRS; CDR2 reads YFSETQ. Written as DNA, the CDR3 is TGCGCCAGCAGCTTGGCAGGGGCGGGAAACACTGAAGCTTTCTTT. This gives the protein CASSLAGAGNTEAFF.

This clonotype was observed a few times. This sequence joins TRBV9 and TRBJ1-4; D is unclear. Germline CDR1 SGDLS, CDR2 YYNGEE. The CDR3 spans 12 residues. Trimming removed 4 bases from V and 8 bases from J, with 9 bases in between. CDR3 in amino acids: CASSRVNEKLFF. CDR3 DNA: TGTGCCAGCAGCCGGGTAAACGAAAAACTGTTTTTT.

CDR3 in amino acids: CSANNQPTNTDTQYF. The DNA for the CDR3 is TGCAGTGCCAATAACCAACCAACTAACACAGATACGCAGTATTTT. The chain carries TRBV20-1 and TRBJ2-3; no clear D. The CDR3 spans 15 residues. V lost 6 bases, J lost 2 bases, and 18 bases lay in between. Looked up from germline, CDR1 is DFQATT and CDR2 is SNEGSKA (reference sequence).

This clonotype was seen many times. This chain joins TRBV6-4 and TRBJ2-2, with D unresolved. V gave up 2 bases and J gave up 4 bases, with 8 bases separating them. Germline assignment: CDR1 MRHNA and CDR2 SNTAGT. The CDR3 contains 14 residues. The chain's CDR3 is CASSDGEGTGELFF. CDR3 DNA: TGTGCCAGCAGTGACGGGGAAGGCACCGGGGAGCTGTTTTTT.

This chain uses TRBV12-3 or TRBV12-4 with TRBJ2-3; D unresolved. Trimming pared 3 bases from V and 0 bases from J, leaving 10 bases between. The CDR3 runs 15 residues. Here the CDR3 reads CASSFDGTSTDTQYF. CDR3 in DNA: TGTGCCAGCAGTTTCGACGGCACTAGCACAGATACGCAGTATTTT.

The V call is TRBV7-2, the J call TRBJ1-2; 7 bases match TRBD1. The CDR3 covers 13 residues. J gave up 8 bases and V 3 bases, and 6 bases lay outside the gene matches. Germline values: CDR1 SGHTA, CDR2 FQGNSA. CDR3 coding DNA: TGTGCCAGCAGCTTTCGGACAGGAAGAGGCTACACCTTC. Encoded protein: CASSFRTGRGYTF.